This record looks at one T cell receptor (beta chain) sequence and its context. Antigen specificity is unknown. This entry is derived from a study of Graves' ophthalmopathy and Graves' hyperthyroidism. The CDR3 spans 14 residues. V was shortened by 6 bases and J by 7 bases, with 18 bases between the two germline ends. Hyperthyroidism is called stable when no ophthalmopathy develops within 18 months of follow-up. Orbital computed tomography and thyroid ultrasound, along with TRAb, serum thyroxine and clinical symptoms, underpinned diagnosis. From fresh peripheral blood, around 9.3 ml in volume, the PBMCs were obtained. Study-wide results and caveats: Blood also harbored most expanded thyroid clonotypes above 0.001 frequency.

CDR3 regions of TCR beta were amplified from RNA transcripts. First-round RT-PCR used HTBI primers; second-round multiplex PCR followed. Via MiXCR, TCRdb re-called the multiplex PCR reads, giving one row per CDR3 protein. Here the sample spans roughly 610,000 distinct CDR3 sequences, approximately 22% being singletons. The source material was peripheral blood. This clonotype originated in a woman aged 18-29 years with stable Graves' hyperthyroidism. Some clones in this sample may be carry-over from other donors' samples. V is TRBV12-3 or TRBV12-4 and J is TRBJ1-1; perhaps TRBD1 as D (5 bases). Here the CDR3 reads CASSAGHMNGEAFF. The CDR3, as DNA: TGTGCCAGCAGCGCCGGACATATGAACGGTGAAGCTTTCTTT.